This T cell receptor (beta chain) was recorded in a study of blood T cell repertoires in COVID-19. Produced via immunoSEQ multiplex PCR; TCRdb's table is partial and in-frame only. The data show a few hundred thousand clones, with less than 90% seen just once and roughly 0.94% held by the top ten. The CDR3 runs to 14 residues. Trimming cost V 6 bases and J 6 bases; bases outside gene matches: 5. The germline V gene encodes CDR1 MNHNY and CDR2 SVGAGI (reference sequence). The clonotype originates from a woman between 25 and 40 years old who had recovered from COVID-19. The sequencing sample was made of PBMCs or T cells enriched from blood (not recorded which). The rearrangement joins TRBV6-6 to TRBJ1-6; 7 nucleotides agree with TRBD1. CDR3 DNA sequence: TGTGCCAGCAGCCAAAGGGACAGTAATTCACCCCTCCACTTT. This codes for CASSQRDSNSPLHF.